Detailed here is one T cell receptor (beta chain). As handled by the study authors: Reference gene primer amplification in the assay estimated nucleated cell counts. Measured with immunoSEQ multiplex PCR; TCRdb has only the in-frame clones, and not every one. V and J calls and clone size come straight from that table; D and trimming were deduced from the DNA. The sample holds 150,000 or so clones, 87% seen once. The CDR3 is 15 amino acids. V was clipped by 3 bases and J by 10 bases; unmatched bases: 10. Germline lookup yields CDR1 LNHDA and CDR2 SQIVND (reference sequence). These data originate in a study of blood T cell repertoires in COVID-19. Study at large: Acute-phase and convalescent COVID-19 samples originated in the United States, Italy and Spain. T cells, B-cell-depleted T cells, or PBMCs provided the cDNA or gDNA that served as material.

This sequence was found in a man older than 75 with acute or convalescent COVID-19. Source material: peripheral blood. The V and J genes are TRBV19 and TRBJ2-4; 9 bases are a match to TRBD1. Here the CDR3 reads CASSIAGTGPQIQYF. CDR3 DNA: TGTGCCAGTAGTATCGCCGGGACAGGGCCCCAAATTCAGTACTTC.